The source of this T cell receptor (beta chain) is a study of tumour-infiltrating T cells in Burkitt lymphoma. Across the study: Repertoire clonality predicted overall and progression-free survival.

CDR1 is MGHRA and CDR2 is YSYEKL in the germline V gene. The CDR3 is 16 residues long. After removal of 6 bases from V and 4 bases from J, the junction contained 8 bases not matched to a gene. Assay used: immunoSEQ multiplex PCR; TCRdb lists only in-frame clones, some missing. This sample yields about 2,800 clones, of which 76% are seen a single time; 13% belongs to the top ten. The source material was tumor tissue. This sequence was found in a human donor with diffuse large B-cell lymphoma. The rearrangement uses TRBV4-1 and TRBJ2-3; 12 nucleotides agree with TRBD2. The CDR3 sequence: CASRTPGLAGADTQYF. The CDR3 bases are TGCGCCAGCAGGACCCCGGGACTAGCGGGTGCAGATACGCAGTATTTT.